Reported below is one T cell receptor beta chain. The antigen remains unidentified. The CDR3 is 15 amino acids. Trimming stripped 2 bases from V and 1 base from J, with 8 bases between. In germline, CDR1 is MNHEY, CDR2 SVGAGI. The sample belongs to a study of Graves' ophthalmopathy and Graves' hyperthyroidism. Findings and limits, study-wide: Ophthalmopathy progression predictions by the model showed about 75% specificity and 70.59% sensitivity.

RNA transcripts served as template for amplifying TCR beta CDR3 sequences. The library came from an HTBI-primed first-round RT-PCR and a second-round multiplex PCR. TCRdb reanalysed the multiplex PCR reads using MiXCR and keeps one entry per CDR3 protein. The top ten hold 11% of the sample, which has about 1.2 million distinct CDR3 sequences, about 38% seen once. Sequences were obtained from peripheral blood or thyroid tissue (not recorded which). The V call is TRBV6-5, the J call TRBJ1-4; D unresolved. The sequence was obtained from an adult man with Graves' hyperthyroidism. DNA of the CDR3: TGTGCCAGCAGTTACGACGGGAGAACTAATGAAAAACTGTTTTTT. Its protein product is CASSYDGRTNEKLFF.